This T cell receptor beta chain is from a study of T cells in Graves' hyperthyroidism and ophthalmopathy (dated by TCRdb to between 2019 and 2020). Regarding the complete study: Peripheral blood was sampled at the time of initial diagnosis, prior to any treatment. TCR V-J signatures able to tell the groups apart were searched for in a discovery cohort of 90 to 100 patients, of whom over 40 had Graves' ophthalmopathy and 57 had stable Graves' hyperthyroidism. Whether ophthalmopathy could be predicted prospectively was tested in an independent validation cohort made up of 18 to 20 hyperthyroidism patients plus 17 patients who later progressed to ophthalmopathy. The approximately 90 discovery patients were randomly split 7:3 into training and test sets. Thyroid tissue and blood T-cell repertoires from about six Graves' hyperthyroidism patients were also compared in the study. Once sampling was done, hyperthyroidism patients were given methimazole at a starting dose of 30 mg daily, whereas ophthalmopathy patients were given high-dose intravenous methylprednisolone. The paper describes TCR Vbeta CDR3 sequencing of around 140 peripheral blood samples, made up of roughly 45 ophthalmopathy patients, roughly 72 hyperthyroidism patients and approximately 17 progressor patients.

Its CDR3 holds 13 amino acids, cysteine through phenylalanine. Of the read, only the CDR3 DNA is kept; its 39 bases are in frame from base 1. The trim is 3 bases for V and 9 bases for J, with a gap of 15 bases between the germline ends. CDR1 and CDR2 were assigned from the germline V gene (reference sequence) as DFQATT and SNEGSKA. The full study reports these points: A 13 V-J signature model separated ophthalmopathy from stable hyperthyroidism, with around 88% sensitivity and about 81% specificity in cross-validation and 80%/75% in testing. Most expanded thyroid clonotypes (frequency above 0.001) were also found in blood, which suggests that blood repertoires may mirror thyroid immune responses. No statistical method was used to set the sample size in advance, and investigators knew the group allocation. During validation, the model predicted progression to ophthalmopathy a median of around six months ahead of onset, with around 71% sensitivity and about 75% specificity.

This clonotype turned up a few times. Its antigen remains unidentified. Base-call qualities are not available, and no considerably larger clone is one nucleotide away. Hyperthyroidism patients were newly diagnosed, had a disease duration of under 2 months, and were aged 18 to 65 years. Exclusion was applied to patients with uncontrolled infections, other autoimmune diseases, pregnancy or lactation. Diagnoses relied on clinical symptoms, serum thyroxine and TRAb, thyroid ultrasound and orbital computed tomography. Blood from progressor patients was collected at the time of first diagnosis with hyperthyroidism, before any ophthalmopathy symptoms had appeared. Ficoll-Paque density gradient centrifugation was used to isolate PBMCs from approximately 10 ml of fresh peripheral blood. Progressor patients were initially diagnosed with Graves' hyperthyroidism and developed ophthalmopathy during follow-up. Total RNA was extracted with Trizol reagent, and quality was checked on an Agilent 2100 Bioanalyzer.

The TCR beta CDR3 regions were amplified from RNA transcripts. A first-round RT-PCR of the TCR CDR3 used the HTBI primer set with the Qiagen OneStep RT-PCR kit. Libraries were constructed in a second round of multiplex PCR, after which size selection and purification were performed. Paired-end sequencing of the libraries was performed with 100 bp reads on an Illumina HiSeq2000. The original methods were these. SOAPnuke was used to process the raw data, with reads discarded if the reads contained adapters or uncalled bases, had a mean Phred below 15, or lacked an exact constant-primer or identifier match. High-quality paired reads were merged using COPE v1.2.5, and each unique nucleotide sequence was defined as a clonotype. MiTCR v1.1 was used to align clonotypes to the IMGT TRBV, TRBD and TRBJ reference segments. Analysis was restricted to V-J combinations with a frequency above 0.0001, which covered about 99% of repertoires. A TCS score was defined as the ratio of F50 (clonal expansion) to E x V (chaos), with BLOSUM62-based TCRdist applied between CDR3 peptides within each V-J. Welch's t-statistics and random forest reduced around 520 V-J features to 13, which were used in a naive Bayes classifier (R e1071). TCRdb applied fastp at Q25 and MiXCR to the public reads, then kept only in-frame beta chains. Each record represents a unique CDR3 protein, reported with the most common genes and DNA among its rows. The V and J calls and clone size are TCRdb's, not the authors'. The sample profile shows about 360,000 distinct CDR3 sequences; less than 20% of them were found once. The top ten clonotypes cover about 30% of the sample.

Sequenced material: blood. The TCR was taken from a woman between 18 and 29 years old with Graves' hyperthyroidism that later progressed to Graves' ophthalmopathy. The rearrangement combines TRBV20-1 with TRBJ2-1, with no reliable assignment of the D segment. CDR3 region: CSARSRSVFEQFF. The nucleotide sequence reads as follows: TGCAGTGCTAGGTCTAGAAGCGTTTTTGAGCAGTTCTTC.